A selection of T cell receptor beta chains follows, all from one sample in a study of T-cell memory formation after mild COVID-19. TCRdb passed the 5' RACE reads through MiXCR, listing each CDR3 protein once. This sample has 550,000 to 700,000 distinct CDR3 sequences; more than 15% occur once, and the top ten carry around 13%. Sequenced input: PBMCs or a T cell subset sorted from them (not recorded which). The receptors originated from an adult woman who had mild COVID-19 (a few samples of this study predate the infection). Cell type and time point are not known. Each CDR3 is given with its conserved first and last residue. D genes are given only for firm matches. Size is omitted from some rows. Given values are once, few, many or a class for expanded clones.

clone_size	d_call	v_call	j_call	cdr3_nt	cdr3_aa
few	NA	TRBV11-2	TRBJ2-3	TGTGCCAGCAGCTTAGGGGTTAGACTAGCAGATACGCAGTATTTT	CASSLGVRLADTQYF
few	TRBD2	TRBV20-1	TRBJ2-1	TGCAGTGCCTCCGGGGGGAGACTAGCGGGAACAAATGAGCAGTTCTTC	CSASGGRLAGTNEQFF
few	NA	TRBV29-1	TRBJ2-1	TGCAGTTCGACAGGCCCTTTTTACTCCTACAATGAGCAGTTCTTC	CSSTGPFYSYNEQFF
NA	NA	TRBV30	TRBJ1-2	TGTGCCTGGAGTGGAAGACAGAACTATGGCTACACCTTC	CAWSGRQNYGYTF
once	TRBD1	TRBV20-1	TRBJ1-6	TGCAGTGCTCTAGACAGGGGGCTTGGGGGCTATAATTCACCCCTCCACTTT	CSALDRGLGGYNSPLHF
NA	NA	TRBV4-2	TRBJ2-1	TGTGCCAGCAGCCAAGATTTAAACGGCTTCATGAGCTCCTACAATGAGCAGTTCTTC	CASSQDLNGFMSSYNEQFF
NA	NA	TRBV12-3/TRBV12-4	TRBJ2-7	TGTGCCAGCAGCCTCTTTGGGTGGTCCCACGAGCAGTACTTC	CASSLFGWSHEQYF
few	NA	TRBV29-1	TRBJ1-2	TGCAGCGTTGTCCTCGGGGGACACCGCTTC	CSVVLGGHRF
few	NA	TRBV5-1	TRBJ2-1	TGCGCCAGCAGCTTGGCCTCCCCCAGCTCCTACAATGAGCAGTTCTTC	CASSLASPSSYNEQFF
NA	NA	TRBV7-9	TRBJ1-2	TGTGCCAGCAGCTTAGAGTCCCCGACGGGTGGCTACACCTTC	CASSLESPTGGYTF
NA	NA	TRBV18	TRBJ2-1	TGTGCCAGCTCAGCGGGGATCTACAATGAGCAGTTCTTC	CASSAGIYNEQFF
many	TRBD2	TRBV7-6	TRBJ2-1	TGTGCCAGCAGCTCTGAGGTAGGGCTAGCGGGGAAGGAGCAGTTCTTC	CASSSEVGLAGKEQFF
NA	TRBD1	TRBV5-1	TRBJ1-2	TGCGCCAGCAGCTCGGGACAGGCGAAGGGCTACACCTTC	CASSSGQAKGYTF
few	TRBD1	TRBV20-1	TRBJ2-5	TGCAGTGCTACGGACAGGGCCGGGACCCAGTACTTC	CSATDRAGTQYF
few	TRBD1	TRBV20-1	TRBJ2-1	TGCAGTGCTAGGCCGGGACAGGGGGCCTACAATGAGCAGTTCTTC	CSARPGQGAYNEQFF
NA	NA	TRBV7-2	TRBJ2-4	TGTGCCAGCAGCTTAGTGGGGGCACAGAAAAACATTCAGTACTTC	CASSLVGAQKNIQYF
NA	TRBD1	TRBV20-1	TRBJ2-7	TGCAGTGCTCCCCGGGACAGGGGAGCGGGGGAGCAGTACTTC	CSAPRDRGAGEQYF